Listed here are 26 T cell receptor beta chains from one sample, sequenced in a study of blood T cell repertoires in COVID-19. Assay: immunoSEQ multiplex PCR; the TCRdb copy retains only in-frame clones and omits some. The sample yields 250,000 to 300,000 clones, 89% seen once. Sample: peripheral blood. These receptors came from a woman between 35 and 50 years old who had recovered from COVID-19.

V gene TRBV19 combines with J gene TRBJ1-5; D call uncertain. Germline CDR1 is LNHDA and CDR2 is SQIVND (reference sequence). The CDR3 has 14 residues. V was trimmed by 7 bases and J by 0 bases, leaving 10 bases between them. The CDR3 reads CASTYSHSNQPQHF. The CDR3 DNA reads as TGTGCCAGTACTTACAGTCATAGCAATCAGCCCCAGCATTTT.

This clone was seen only a few times. The chain combines TRBV7-9 with TRBJ2-2, with no clear D. The CDR3 runs to 17 residues. The V gene lost 8 bases and the J gene lost 0 bases, with 19 bases spanning the gap. CDR1 and CDR2 from the germline V gene are SEHNR and FQNEAQ (reference sequence). The CDR3 here is CASVGVDAVTNTGELFF. DNA for the CDR3: TGTGCCAGCGTTGGAGTCGACGCGGTGACGAACACCGGGGAGCTGTTTTTT.

The rearrangement links TRBV7-3 to TRBJ2-1; D not resolved. V was pared by 0 bases and J by 7 bases, with 4 bases between. The CDR3 spans 12 residues. Germline V gene sequence: CDR1 SGHTA, CDR2 FQGTGA. This chain's CDR3 is CASSLTSNEQFF. CDR3 in DNA: TGTGCCAGCAGCTTAACCAGTAATGAGCAGTTCTTC.

V usage is TRBV7-2 and J usage is TRBJ2-3; 8 bases match TRBD2. V shed 7 bases and J 4 bases; nucleotides not matched to a gene: 13. This CDR3 has 16 residues. Per the germline V gene, CDR1 is SGHTA and CDR2 is FQGNSA. The CDR3 DNA reads TGTGCCAGCACCGCAACCCCCGCGGGAGGCCCAGATACGCAGTATTTT. Amino acid sequence: CASTATPAGGPDTQYF. Full variable domain (outside the CDR3, taken from reference TRBV7-2 and TRBJ2-3): GAGVSQSPSNKVTEKGKDVELRCDPISGHTALYWYRQSLGQGLEFLIYFQGNSAPDKSGLPSDRFSAERTGGSVSTLTIQRTQQEDSAVYLCASTATPAGGPDTQYFGPGTRLTVL.

This clone was recorded once. V is TRBV5-1 and J is TRBJ2-5; 11 positions agree with TRBD1. The length of the CDR3 is 16 residues. The V gene's germline CDR1 is SGHRS and CDR2 YFSETQ. With 0 bases clipped from V and 3 bases from J, the junction kept 4 bases outside the gene matches. The DNA for the CDR3 is TGCGCCAGCAGCTTGGTGGGGGACAGGGGGGAAGAGACCCAGTACTTC. Translating it yields CASSLVGDRGEETQYF. Complete variable domain (other parts from reference TRBV5-1 and TRBJ2-5): KAGVTQTPRYLIKTRGQQVTLSCSPISGHRSVSWYQQTPGQGLQFLFEYFSETQRNKGNFPGRFSGRQFSNSRSEMNVSTLELGDSALYLCASSLVGDRGEETQYFGPGTRLLVL.

The chain has TRBV5-1 and TRBJ2-7; TRBD1 agrees at 8 bases. Germline V gives CDR1 SGHRS, CDR2 YFSETQ. V shed 4 bases and J 6 bases; nucleotides not matched to a gene: 3. This CDR3 contains 12 residues. As DNA, the CDR3 is TGCGCCAGCAGCATAACAGGGGGCGAGCAGTACTTC. Translated, it gives CASSITGGEQYF.

This clone was seen more than once but under ten times. V usage is TRBV24-1 and J usage is TRBJ2-6; 10 nucleotides line up with TRBD1. This CDR3 spans 17 amino acids. CDR1 and CDR2 (germline): KGHDR, SFDVKD. V trimming: 4 bases; J trimming: 3 bases; junction bases outside the gene matches: 5. The CDR3 here is CATSDDRGLGGANVLTF. CDR3 in DNA: TGTGCCACCAGTGACGACAGGGGGCTCGGTGGGGCCAACGTCCTGACTTTC.

J is TRBJ1-2 and V is TRBV5-4, with 11 nucleotides matching TRBD1. Germline loops: CDR1 SGHNT, CDR2 YYREEE (reference sequence). The CDR3 has 14 residues. The J segment lost 2 bases and the V segment lost 4 bases, leaving 1 base of the junction unmatched. The CDR3 DNA follows: TGTGCCAGCAGCCGGGACAGGGGGAACTATGGCTACACCTTC. Its translation: CASSRDRGNYGYTF. The complete variable domain, with remaining parts taken from reference TRBV5-4 and TRBJ1-2, reads ETGVTQSPTHLIKTRGQQVTLRCSSQSGHNTVSWYQQALGQGPQFIFQYYREEENGRGNFPPRFSGLQFPNYSSELNVNALELDDSALYLCASSRDRGNYGYTFGSGTRLTVV.

The rearrangement uses TRBV27 and TRBJ1-6; D is undetermined. The CDR3 length is 15 residues. Germline CDR1 reads MNHEY; CDR2 reads SMNVEV (reference sequence). Between the trimmed V and J ends, which lost 6 bases and 8 bases, there was a span of 17 bases. The CDR3 DNA follows: TGTGCCAGCAGCCCGATCTTCGGGGTAGATTCACCCCTCCACTTT. This encodes CASSPIFGVDSPLHF.

The chain couples TRBV7-3 to TRBJ2-7, with TRBD2 as a possible D gene (7 bases). The CDR3 contains 13 residues. Germline CDR1 reads SGHTA; CDR2 reads FQGTGA. V was shortened by 2 bases and J by 6 bases, with 11 bases between the two germline ends. This CDR3 is CASSLQGGGEQYF. CDR3 coding DNA: TGTGCCAGCAGCTTACAGGGAGGGGGCGAGCAGTACTTC.

The chain carries TRBV28 and TRBJ1-5; no reliable D call. CDR1 is MDHEN and CDR2 is SYDVKM in the germline V gene. The V end was cut by 9 bases, the J end by 0 bases, with 12 bases between. CDR3 size: 14 residues. The CDR3 DNA is TGTGCCAGTTCCAGGCCCGATAGCAATCAGCCCCAGCATTTT. Residues: CASSRPDSNQPQHF.

The chain's CDR3 is CASSLGRRVAGGSYNEQFF. The CDR3 DNA follows: TGTGCCAGCAGCTTAGGTCGGCGGGTGGCGGGAGGGAGCTACAATGAGCAGTTCTTC. This rearrangement joins TRBV7-2 to TRBJ2-1; 9 nucleotides line up with TRBD2. This CDR3 is built from 19 residues. Germline values: CDR1 SGHTA, CDR2 FQGNSA. Losses at the gene ends were 1 base for V and 3 bases for J; bases not matched to a gene: 13.

This chain links TRBV3-1 (or the pseudogene TRBV3-2) with TRBJ2-1, with 7 positions matching TRBD2. The V gene end was trimmed by 1 base and the J gene end by 1 base; junction bases not matched to a gene: 13. The CDR3 is 19 residues long. Germline V gene sequence: CDR1 LGHDT, CDR2 YNNKEL (reference sequence). DNA of the CDR3: TGTGCCAGCAGCCAAGGGCCGCTTGCTAGCGGACCTTCCTACAATGAGCAGTTCTTC. Translation gives CASSQGPLASGPSYNEQFF.

The gene calls are TRBV24-1 and TRBJ1-1, with D unresolved. CDR3 length: 16 residues. Germline CDR1 reads KGHDR; CDR2 reads SFDVKD. V dropped 4 bases and J dropped 5 bases, with 19 bases sitting between them. The CDR3 sequence: CATSDRGSIGATEAFF. CDR3 sequence (DNA): TGTGCCACCAGTGACCGAGGGTCAATTGGTGCAACTGAAGCTTTCTTT.

This chain links TRBV30 with TRBJ1-1; D is possibly TRBD1 (6 bases). V was trimmed by 5 bases and J by 7 bases, leaving 14 bases between them. Looked up from germline, CDR1 is GTSNPN and CDR2 is SVGIG (reference sequence). This CDR3 has 12 amino acids. In DNA form, the CDR3 reads TGTGCCTGGGATGGACAGCTGGGTGAAGCTTTCTTT. This codes for CAWDGQLGEAFF.

This chain joins TRBV27 and TRBJ2-5; D might be TRBD1 (6 bases). This CDR3 is 15 amino acids long. The V end was cut by 3 bases, the J end by 5 bases, with 16 bases between. Germline V gene sequence: CDR1 MNHEY, CDR2 SMNVEV (reference sequence). Here the CDR3 DNA reads TGTGCCAGCAGTTTGGTTGGGGGCGTTAAGGAGACCCAGTACTTC. Translating gives CASSLVGGVKETQYF.

The chain carries TRBV7-2 and TRBJ2-2; maybe TRBD1 (6 bases). The V and J ends lost 3 bases and 4 bases respectively, with 15 bases between them. There are 16 residues in the CDR3. CDR1 and CDR2 from the germline V gene are SGHTA and FQGNSA. Written as DNA, the CDR3 is TGTGCCAGCAGCTTTTCCAGGGGCGGGCCCACCGGGGAGCTGTTTTTT. The encoded protein is CASSFSRGGPTGELFF.

Only a few counts were recorded for this clone. The rearrangement links TRBV27 to TRBJ2-7; TRBD2 is a possible D gene (5 bases). V was clipped by 5 bases and J by 6 bases, with 14 bases between them. This CDR3 region has 13 residues. Germline values: CDR1 MNHEY, CDR2 SMNVEV (reference sequence). The CDR3 region has the DNA TGTGCCAGCAGTCTGCTCGGGGTCTCCGAGCAGTACTTC. Its translation: CASSLLGVSEQYF.

V usage is TRBV5-4 and J usage is TRBJ1-6, with TRBD1 matching 9 bases. There are 15 residues in the CDR3. CDR1 and CDR2 from the germline V gene are SGHNT and YYREEE (reference sequence). With V trimmed by 3 bases and J by 9 bases, 7 bases remained unmatched. The CDR3 region is CASSSLEDRGSPLHF. In nucleotides, the CDR3 is TGTGCCAGCAGCTCCCTTGAGGACAGGGGTTCACCCCTCCACTTT.

The gene calls are TRBV7-6 and TRBJ2-7; 7 bases align to TRBD2. The germline CDR1 and CDR2 sequences are SGHVS and FNYEAQ. V lost 5 bases, J lost 5 bases, and 12 bases stayed unmatched. The CDR3 covers 15 residues. The CDR3 DNA sequence: TGTGCCAGCAGCCGATCCGGCGGGAGAAGGAACGAGCAGTACTTC. Translating gives CASSRSGGRRNEQYF.

The rearrangement joins TRBV7-6 to TRBJ2-1; tentative D call: TRBD2 (6 bases). In germline, CDR1 is SGHVS, CDR2 FNYEAQ. The CDR3 consists of 17 residues. Trimming took off 3 bases at V and 6 bases at J, with 21 bases between the two ends. Here the CDR3 DNA reads TGTGCCAGCAGCTTGGGTCAGGGACTGGGCTCCCCCAATGAGCAGTTCTTC. Its translation is CASSLGQGLGSPNEQFF.

This chain links TRBV30 with TRBJ2-2; 10 bases agree with TRBD2. The CDR3 is made up of 14 amino acids. CDR1 is GTSNPN, CDR2 SVGIG, per germline (reference sequence). The J segment lost 7 bases and the V segment lost 8 bases, leaving 10 bases of the junction unmatched. CDR3 DNA: TGTGCCCGGTTGGGGCTAGCGGGAGTCGGGGAGCTGTTTTTT. Translating gives CARLGLAGVGELFF.

This sequence joins TRBV19 and TRBJ2-3, with D maybe TRBD2 (6 bases). The CDR3 sequence is 12 residues long. The V end was cut by 9 bases, the J end by 4 bases, with 11 bases between. The germline CDR1 and CDR2 sequences are LNHDA and SQIVND (reference sequence). The CDR3 here is CASGSVADTQYF. The CDR3 bases are TGTGCCAGCGGGAGTGTCGCAGATACGCAGTATTTT.

This clone was counted between two and nine times. Other nucleotide sequences in the sample specify the same CDR3. This rearrangement joins TRBV9 to TRBJ2-7; the match to TRBD1 covers 8 bases. J was trimmed by 4 bases and V by 0 bases; bases with no gene match: 6. The CDR3 covers 15 residues. Germline assignment: CDR1 SGDLS and CDR2 YYNGEE. For the CDR3, the DNA is TGTGCCAGCAGCGTAGGGACAGGGTCGAGGTACGAGCAGTACTTC. It codes for CASSVGTGSRYEQYF.

The J gene is TRBJ1-6, the V gene TRBV6-5; D remains ambiguous. The CDR3 spans 15 residues. Trimming pared 4 bases from V and 7 bases from J, leaving 14 bases between. The V gene's germline CDR1 is MNHEY and CDR2 SVGAGI. The CDR3 DNA reads as TGTGCCAGCAGTTCACGGGATCTTCGGAATTCACCCCTCCACTTT. Amino acid sequence: CASSSRDLRNSPLHF.

The chain uses TRBV18 and TRBJ1-4; D remains ambiguous. Looked up from germline, CDR1 is KGHSH and CDR2 is LQKENI. The CDR3 totals 18 residues. Trimming removed 1 base at V and 7 bases at J, with 22 bases between. CDR3 DNA sequence: TGTGCCAGCTCACCACAAAGCCTCAACCATCTAGCGGCTGAAAAACTGTTTTTT. Residues: CASSPQSLNHLAAEKLFF.